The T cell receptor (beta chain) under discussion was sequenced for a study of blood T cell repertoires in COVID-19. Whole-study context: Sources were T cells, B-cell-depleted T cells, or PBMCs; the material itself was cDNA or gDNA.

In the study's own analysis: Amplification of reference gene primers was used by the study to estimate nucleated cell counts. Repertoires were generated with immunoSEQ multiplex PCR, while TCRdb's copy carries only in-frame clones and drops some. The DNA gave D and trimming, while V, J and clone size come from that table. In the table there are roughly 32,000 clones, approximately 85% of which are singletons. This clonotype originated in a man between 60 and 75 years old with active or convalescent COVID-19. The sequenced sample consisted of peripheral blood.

Here the CDR3 reads CASSKGGAGGFTGELFF. DNA for the CDR3: TGTGCCAGCAGCAAAGGGGGAGCAGGGGGCTTTACCGGGGAGCTGTTTTTT. The chain joins TRBV21-1 to TRBJ2-2; the table calls TRBD1, which could not be checked here. TRBV21-1 is listed as a pseudogene. The CDR3 sequence is 17 residues long.